These 11 T cell receptor beta chains originate from one sample sequenced in a study of T cells expressing NK-cell markers. TCRdb processed the 5' RACE reads again and assigns one entry to each CDR3 protein, with no DNA. The sample has fewer than 400,000 distinct CDR3 sequences. Sequenced input: blood T cells: a sorted CD56 or NKG2C T cell subset, CD4+ or CD8+ T cells, or bulk PBMC T cells (not recorded which). The origin of the receptors is a man aged 18-70 years in good health.

The rearrangement links TRBV19 to TRBJ2-5; TCRdb designates TRBD2, a call that cannot be tested without DNA. This CDR3 region has 15 residues. Germline V gene sequence: CDR1 LNHDA, CDR2 SQIVND (reference sequence). The CDR3 region is CASSPGGIPGETQYF.

This rearrangement joins TRBV20-1 to TRBJ2-5. Germline values: CDR1 DFQATT, CDR2 SNEGSKA (reference sequence). CDR3 length equals 13 residues. The CDR3 spells CSARDHRQETQYF.

The V gene is TRBV5-6, the J gene TRBJ2-2. This CDR3 has 13 amino acids. Germline-derived CDR1 and CDR2 are SGHDT and YYEEEE. CDR3 amino acids: CASSLWGTGELFF.

The chain has TRBV2 and TRBJ1-3; without DNA, the TCRdb call of TRBD1 cannot be checked. Germline loops: CDR1 SNHLY, CDR2 FYNNEI. This CDR3 region has 16 residues. CDR3 loop: CASRKGQSSSGNTIYF.

This chain joins TRBV25-1 and TRBJ2-7; the TCRdb D gene call, TRBD2, has no DNA to confirm it. The CDR3 runs 15 residues. CDR1 MGHDK and CDR2 SYGVNS come from the germline V gene. CDR3 residues: CASSDGGKVPYEQYF.

This rearrangement joins TRBV10-3 to TRBJ2-2; TCRdb names TRBD1, which stays unverified in the absence of DNA. The CDR3 totals 15 residues. CDR1 is ENHRY, CDR2 SYGVKD, per germline. The chain's CDR3 is CAISQTGSHTGELFF.

The chain carries TRBV20-1 and TRBJ2-5; TCRdb gives TRBD2 as the D gene, but with no DNA this cannot be confirmed. This CDR3 has 14 amino acids. The germline gives CDR1 DFQATT, CDR2 SNEGSKA (reference sequence). The CDR3 loop is CSAREGTARETQYF.

This chain joins TRBV18 and TRBJ2-5; TCRdb designates TRBD1, a call that cannot be tested without DNA. CDR3 size: 13 residues. CDR1 is KGHSH and CDR2 is LQKENI in the germline V gene. CDR3 region: CASTETDQETQYF.

J is TRBJ2-3 and V is TRBV3-1; TCRdb picks TRBD2, but there is no DNA to check that call. CDR3 length: 13 residues. Germline V gene lookup returns CDR1 LGHDT and CDR2 YNNKEL (reference sequence). The CDR3 protein is CASSFNRANTQYF.

The chain links TRBV7-9 to TRBJ1-1; no DNA is available, so the TRBD1 call from TCRdb remains unchecked. The CDR3 is made up of 15 amino acids. The germline V gene has CDR1 SEHNR and CDR2 FQNEAQ (reference sequence). This CDR3 reads CASSYTKTGGLEAFF.

The V gene is TRBV2, the J gene TRBJ2-3; TCRdb outputs TRBD2, but without DNA this stays unchecked. The CDR3 sequence is 14 residues long. Looked up from germline, CDR1 is SNHLY and CDR2 is FYNNEI. This chain's CDR3 is CASRPTRDLDTQYF.